Given below is one T cell receptor (beta chain) in context. The antigen is undetermined. The sample belongs to a study of shared clonotypes between healthy human individuals. Across the study: A couple of women and three men aged 18 to 49 served as donors. General study points: It was observed that 4% to 6% of naive CD4 clonotypes were shared across a few donors.

This CDR3 has 12 amino acids. Germline V CDR1 and CDR2: SEHNR, FQNEAQ (reference sequence). V gave up 6 bases and J gave up 6 bases, with 9 bases separating them. CD45RO-negative CD8 cells positively selected for CCR7 made up the naive population, which excluded terminally differentiated effector memory CD45RA+ cells. Deep was the level at which the assay was run. Under the authors' procedure: As immunoSEQ supplied junction-only sequences (without quality scores), filtering differed. The data were produced by immunoSEQ multiplex PCR, yet TCRdb's version contains in-frame clones alone and is incomplete. V, J and clone size are taken as reported in that table, and D and trimming were inferred from the DNA itself. The sample contains approximately 650,000 clones, around 95% of which appear only once.

The sequenced material came from naive CD8+ T cells sorted from blood. This sequence originates from a woman in her twenties or thirties in good health. The V and J genes are TRBV7-9 and TRBJ1-5; D uncertain. CDR3 loop: CASSWAGQPQHF. Here the CDR3 DNA reads TGTGCCAGCAGTTGGGCCGGTCAGCCCCAGCATTTT.